Sequencing of this T cell receptor beta chain was carried out in a study of cytomegalovirus exposure and HLA in healthy donors. This CDR3 contains 10 residues. Trimming cost V 3 bases and J 5 bases, with 4 bases left between them. The germline CDR1 and CDR2 sequences are DFQATT and SNEGSKA (reference sequence). Healthy donors of bone marrow made up the group. General observations from the study: Common viral pathogens (according to a later analysis) appeared linked to several of the most significant clusters. Roughly 170 TCR beta chains were listed as cytomegalovirus-associated. Later analysis revealed greater clonal expansion in HLA-associated TCR beta chains than in equally common others.

The PCR was carried out with 60 Vbeta primers and 13 Jbeta primers. Assay used: immunoSEQ multiplex PCR; TCRdb lists only in-frame clones, some missing. The top ten hold 2.5% to 3.5% of the sample, which has under 150,000 clones, 8% to 10% seen once. In this sample, this clone turned up a few times. Its specificity is not known. The TCR was taken from a man aged 25-45 years in good health and CMV-seronegative. Sequencing was performed on PBMCs. The V call is TRBV20-1, the J call TRBJ1-1; D is unresolved. The CDR3 here is CSASSTEAFF. The CDR3 DNA sequence: TGCAGTGCTAGTTCTACTGAAGCTTTCTTT.